The 30 T cell receptor beta chains below come from one sample, sequenced in a study of T cell responses to AZD1222 COVID-19 vaccine. Assay: immunoSEQ multiplex PCR; the TCRdb copy retains only in-frame clones and omits some. The sample consists of nearly 95,000 clones, 75% to 90% of them appearing once. The sample was peripheral blood, taken 28 days after the second AZD1222 dose. Source of these receptors: an adult who received the AZD1222 COVID-19 vaccine.

This chain joins TRBV20-1 and TRBJ1-2; D is undetermined. CDR1 and CDR2 from the germline V gene are DFQATT and SNEGSKA (reference sequence). Trimming left V 6 bases short and J 5 bases short, with 7 bases between. This CDR3 comprises 10 residues. The CDR3 loop is CSALVYGYTF. In nucleotides, the CDR3 is TGCAGTGCCTTGGTATATGGCTACACCTTC.

This clone turned up a few times. The genes are TRBV6-2 or TRBV6-3 and TRBJ2-7; 8 bases are a match to TRBD2. Trimming removed 6 bases from V and 4 bases from J; junction bases left unmatched: 11. The CDR3 is 15 amino acids. Germline values: CDR1 MNHEY, CDR2 SVGEGT. The chain's CDR3 is CASSSIRGGRYEQYF. As DNA, the CDR3 is TGTGCCAGCAGCTCCATCCGGGGGGGCCGGTACGAGCAGTACTTC.

As regards this clone: A junction boundary mismatches the germline segment, possibly from a read error. V gene TRBV18 combines with J gene TRBJ1-1, with no clear D. CDR3 length: 12 residues. The germline V gene encodes CDR1 KGHSH and CDR2 LQKENI. CDR3 DNA sequence: TGTGCCAGCTCACCACCGGTCGGGGAGCCCCAATTT. This encodes CASSPPVGEPQF.

This chain's CDR3 is CASSPPTGTYEQYF. CDR3 bases: TGTGCCAGCTCACCACCGACAGGGACCTACGAGCAGTACTTC. The chain employs TRBV18 and TRBJ2-7; 7 bases are shared with TRBD1. V lost 0 bases, J lost 2 bases, and 1 base stayed unmatched. Germline lookup yields CDR1 KGHSH and CDR2 LQKENI. This CDR3 has 14 amino acids.

The V and J genes are TRBV3-1 (or the pseudogene TRBV3-2) and TRBJ2-1, with TRBD2 matching 8 bases. V lost 2 bases and J lost 6; bases outside the gene matches: 6. The CDR3 is made up of 15 amino acids. Germline V gene sequence: CDR1 LGHDT, CDR2 YNNKEL (reference sequence). The DNA of the CDR3 is TGTGCCAGCAGCCAACGGCGGGGGGCCGTCAATGAGCAGTTCTTC. Its protein product is CASSQRRGAVNEQFF.

The gene calls are TRBV7-9 and TRBJ1-2; no reliable D call. Per the germline V gene, CDR1 is SEHNR and CDR2 is FQNEAQ (reference sequence). Trimming stripped 0 bases from V and 11 bases from J, with 10 bases between. CDR3 length: 12 residues. This CDR3 reads CASSLAISGYTF. The CDR3 coding sequence is TGTGCCAGCAGCTTAGCGATTTCAGGTTACACCTTC. The full variable domain, in which reference TRBV7-9 and TRBJ1-2 provide the parts outside the CDR3, is DTGVSQNPRHKITKRGQNVTFRCDPISEHNRLYWYRQTLGQGPEFLTYFQNEAQLEKSRLLSDRFSAERPKGSFSTLEIQRTEQGDSAMYLCASSLAISGYTFGSGTRLTVV.

The V gene is TRBV3-1 (or the pseudogene TRBV3-2), the J gene TRBJ2-7; D uncertain. The V gene's germline CDR1 is LGHDT and CDR2 YNNKEL (reference sequence). V lost 5 bases, J lost 6 bases, and 14 bases lay in between. The CDR3 extends over 13 amino acids. This CDR3 reads CASSWARSGEQYF. The CDR3, as DNA: TGTGCCAGCAGCTGGGCGAGAAGTGGCGAGCAGTACTTC.

The sample holds one count of this clone. The chain links TRBV4-3 to TRBJ2-7; D unresolved. Germline V CDR1 and CDR2: LGHNA, YSLEER. V lost 4 bases to trimming and J lost 1 base, with 14 bases between them. The CDR3 has 15 residues. The CDR3 spells CASSLTTRSSYEQYF. The CDR3 DNA reads as TGCGCCAGCAGCCTAACCACCCGAAGTTCCTACGAGCAGTACTTC.

The chain links TRBV29-1 to TRBJ2-5, with TRBD1 matching over 9 bases. The CDR3 is 14 amino acids. Germline V lookup: CDR1 SQVTM, CDR2 ANQGSEA. V shed 0 bases and J 5 bases; nucleotides not matched to a gene: 4. In DNA form, the CDR3 reads TGCAGCGTTGAAGATACAGGGGGCCGGGAGACCCAGTACTTC. Its protein product is CSVEDTGGRETQYF.

The J gene is TRBJ2-5, the V gene TRBV30, with D hard to call. V was pared by 0 bases and J by 5 bases, with 10 bases between. Germline CDR1 reads GTSNPN; CDR2 reads SVGIG (reference sequence). The CDR3 has 13 amino acids. The CDR3 loop reads CAWSVAFGETQYF. CDR3 DNA: TGTGCCTGGAGTGTAGCCTTCGGGGAGACCCAGTACTTC.

The rearrangement joins TRBV20-1 to TRBJ2-7; unclear D gene. Germline CDR1 and CDR2: DFQATT and SNEGSKA (reference sequence). V was cut by 6 bases and J by 3 bases, with 9 bases left in between. The CDR3 has 11 amino acids. The CDR3 loop is CSATVVYEQYF. The CDR3, as DNA: TGCAGTGCCACGGTCGTCTACGAGCAGTACTTC.

The V gene is TRBV5-1, the J gene TRBJ1-5, with a tentative D call TRBD1 (6 bases). Germline CDR1 reads SGHRS; CDR2 reads YFSETQ. This CDR3 has 13 amino acids. Trimming pared 4 bases from V and 5 bases from J, leaving 10 bases between. CDR3 nucleotide sequence: TGCGCCAGCAGCCGGGACAACGATCAGCCCCAGCATTTT. It encodes CASSRDNDQPQHF. Variable domain in full (rest from reference TRBV5-1 and TRBJ1-5): KAGVTQTPRYLIKTRGQQVTLSCSPISGHRSVSWYQQTPGQGLQFLFEYFSETQRNKGNFPGRFSGRQFSNSRSEMNVSTLELGDSALYLCASSRDNDQPQHFGDGTRLSIL.

The rearrangement joins TRBV7-9 to TRBJ1-1, with D possibly TRBD1 on 6 matching bases. This CDR3 is built from 15 residues. Germline assignment: CDR1 SEHNR and CDR2 FQNEAQ (reference sequence). The V end lost 4 bases, the J end lost 1 base, and 13 bases lay between the germline ends. This chain's CDR3 is CASSSSKGGNTEAFF. The CDR3 coding sequence is TGTGCCAGCAGCTCAAGCAAGGGGGGGAACACTGAAGCTTTCTTT.

The rearrangement uses TRBV19 and TRBJ2-5, with D tentatively TRBD1 (6 bases). Trimming took off 6 bases at V and 5 bases at J, with 19 bases between the two ends. Germline V gene data show CDR1 as LNHDA and CDR2 as SQIVND (reference sequence). The CDR3 runs 15 residues. CDR3: CASSRLTGWGETQYF. CDR3 nucleotides: TGTGCCAGTAGCAGATTAACAGGGTGGGGGGAGACCCAGTACTTC. The full variable domain, rest sourced from reference TRBV19 and TRBJ2-5, is DGGITQSPKYLFRKEGQNVTLSCEQNLNHDAMYWYRQDPGQGLRLIYYSQIVNDFQKGDIAEGYSVSREKKESFPLTVTSAQKNPTAFYLCASSRLTGWGETQYFGPGTRLLVL.

The V call is TRBV28, the J call TRBJ1-5; D gene ambiguous. The CDR3 contains 15 residues. The ends were cut back, 3 bases at V and 4 bases at J, with 13 bases in the middle. Per germline, CDR1 MDHEN and CDR2 SYDVKM. The chain's CDR3 is CASSFPPPRNQPQHF. The CDR3 DNA is TGTGCCAGCAGTTTTCCCCCCCCCAGGAATCAGCCCCAGCATTTT.

This chain connects TRBV3-1 (or the pseudogene TRBV3-2) to TRBJ1-2; D might be TRBD1 (5 bases). CDR3 length: 16 residues. V was trimmed by 4 bases and J by 8 bases, leaving 23 bases between them. Germline CDR1 LGHDT, CDR2 YNNKEL (reference sequence). CDR3 protein: CASSLSNQGAVGGYTF. The CDR3 DNA is TGTGCCAGCAGCCTAAGCAACCAAGGGGCAGTTGGGGGCTACACCTTC.

This clone was detected a few times. This CDR3 is CASSPGQGAAGYGYTF. The CDR3 nucleotides read TGCGCCAGCAGCCCCGGACAGGGGGCGGCAGGGTATGGCTACACCTTC. The rearrangement joins TRBV5-1 to TRBJ1-2; TRBD1 matches at 11 bases. CDR3 length equals 16 residues. V gave up 4 bases and J gave up 5 bases; unmatched junction bases: 10. Germline V gives CDR1 SGHRS, CDR2 YFSETQ.

This clone was counted once. The genes are TRBV6-2 or TRBV6-3 and TRBJ1-1; D gene ambiguous. CDR3 length: 14 residues. In germline, CDR1 is MNHEY, CDR2 SVGEGT. With 1 base removed from V and 3 bases from J, the gap between germline ends came to 9 bases. DNA for the CDR3: TGTGCCAGCAGTTACTTTTTTGGGGACACTGAAGCTTTCTTT. It yields the protein CASSYFFGDTEAFF.

This chain links TRBV3-1 (or the pseudogene TRBV3-2) with TRBJ1-6; TRBD1 might be the D (5 bases). CDR1 and CDR2 from the germline V gene are LGHDT and YNNKEL (reference sequence). Trimming removed 0 bases at V and 14 bases at J, with 11 bases between. The CDR3 totals 13 residues. Here the CDR3 reads CASSQEARESLHF. CDR3 in DNA: TGTGCCAGCAGCCAAGAAGCCAGGGAGTCCCTCCACTTT.

This sequence joins TRBV7-2 and TRBJ2-5, with 8 bases identical to TRBD2. The germline V gene has CDR1 SGHTA and CDR2 FQGNSA. J lost 1 base, V lost 1 base, and 5 bases had no gene match. This CDR3 has 16 residues. CDR3 sequence (DNA): TGTGCCAGCAGCTTAGGAGCGGGGGCACGCCAAGAGACCCAGTACTTC. Its protein is CASSLGAGARQETQYF.

This clone was detected only a few times. V and J are TRBV4-2 and TRBJ2-1; D tentatively fits TRBD1 or TRBD2 (5 bases each). Trimming took 4 bases from V and 6 from J, leaving 13 bases between them. The germline V gene has CDR1 LGHNA and CDR2 YNFKEQ. This CDR3 contains 14 residues. For the CDR3, the DNA is TGTGCCAGCAGCCTAATGCCGGGGCCCAATGAGCAGTTCTTC. Translated, it gives CASSLMPGPNEQFF.

The rearrangement links TRBV5-1 to TRBJ1-1; no firm D call. CDR3 length equals 14 residues. Germline CDR1 SGHRS, CDR2 YFSETQ. Trimming removed 6 bases from V and 1 base from J, with 13 bases in between. The CDR3 coding sequence is TGCGCCAGCATGGGTGGGTACGAGAACACTGAAGCTTTCTTT. It specifies CASMGGYENTEAFF.

This chain uses TRBV7-6 with TRBJ1-2; 7 bases agree with TRBD1. V gave up 6 bases and J gave up 3 bases; unmatched junction bases: 13. CDR1 and CDR2 from the germline V gene are SGHVS and FNYEAQ. CDR3 size: 16 residues. This CDR3 is CASSYGGRGIDYGYTF. The CDR3 DNA reads as TGTGCCAGCAGTTATGGGGGCAGGGGGATTGACTATGGCTACACCTTC.

The chain couples TRBV18 to TRBJ2-1; TRBD2 matches at 10 bases. Germline CDR1 and CDR2: KGHSH and LQKENI. Losses at the gene ends were 5 bases for V and 7 bases for J; bases not matched to a gene: 8. The CDR3 is 15 residues long. In nucleotides, the CDR3 is TGTGCCAGCTCAGAAGCGGGACTAGCGATGAATGAGCAGTTCTTC. It specifies CASSEAGLAMNEQFF.

This chain links TRBV6-5 with TRBJ1-1, with no clear D. V dropped 0 bases and J dropped 1 base, with 12 bases sitting between them. Germline CDR1 is MNHEY and CDR2 is SVGAGI. CDR3 length equals 16 residues. CDR3 protein: CASSYSIYAKNTEAFF. The CDR3, as DNA: TGTGCCAGCAGTTACTCGATATACGCCAAGAACACTGAAGCTTTCTTT.

This CDR3 reads CSGGEGASYNEQFF. Written as DNA, the CDR3 is TGCAGCGGCGGGGAAGGGGCGTCCTACAATGAGCAGTTCTTC. The chain couples TRBV29-1 to TRBJ2-1, with a possible D match to TRBD2 (6 bases). This CDR3 spans 14 amino acids. Trimming shortened V by 7 bases and J by 1 base, and 14 bases separated the two germline ends. The V gene's germline CDR1 is SQVTM and CDR2 ANQGSEA.

The rearrangement joins TRBV7-2 to TRBJ1-2; D is unresolved. V was shortened by 7 bases and J by 4 bases, with 16 bases between the two germline ends. CDR3 length equals 14 residues. Germline loops: CDR1 SGHTA, CDR2 FQGNSA. The CDR3 DNA follows: TGTGCCAGCATCTCCACGGGGTCGAGCTATGGCTACACCTTC. This sequence encodes CASISTGSSYGYTF.

The chain uses TRBV10-3 and TRBJ1-6; 8 bases map to TRBD1. The CDR3 covers 14 residues. The J segment lost 10 bases and the V segment lost 5 bases, leaving 7 bases of the junction unmatched. In germline, CDR1 is ENHRY, CDR2 SYGVKD. CDR3 bases: TGTGCCATCAGTCTGGACAGGGAAAAATCACCCCTCCACTTT. This translates into CAISLDREKSPLHF.

V is TRBV2 and J is TRBJ1-2; unclear D gene. Germline-derived CDR1 and CDR2 are SNHLY and FYNNEI. Deletions cut 4 bases from V and 4 bases from J, with 19 bases between. The CDR3 length is 16 residues. The CDR3 DNA reads TGTGCCAGCAGTGGGGGTTTCGGTGGACTTGGCTATGGCTACACCTTC. Translated, it gives CASSGGFGGLGYGYTF.

The chain combines TRBV18 with TRBJ1-6, with 9 bases fitting TRBD1. Losses at the gene ends were 4 bases for V and 5 bases for J; bases not matched to a gene: 3. CDR3 length: 15 amino acids. Per the germline V gene, CDR1 is KGHSH and CDR2 is LQKENI. CDR3 protein: CASSRRDRDNSPLHF. CDR3 DNA sequence: TGTGCCAGCTCACGCCGGGACAGGGATAATTCACCCCTCCACTTT.